The rows below give T cell receptor beta chains drawn from one sample of a study of T cell repertoires in cytomegalovirus infection. Antigens for these TCRs are unknown. TCRdb reanalysed the reads using MiXCR and keeps one entry per CDR3 protein. The table has roughly 920,000 distinct CDR3 sequences, around a third seen once. Sequencing used cultured CD8+ T cells from PBMCs, obtained from culture after CMV antigen stimulation. The receptors stem from a human donor in good health (CMV status not recorded). Some clones in this sample may be carry-over from other donors' samples. Both conserved end residues are part of each CDR3. The D gene is left open where the match is weak. Rows give clone size only sometimes, using once, few, many, or a class for an expanded clone.

v_call,d_call,j_call,clone_size,cdr3_length,cdr3_aa,cdr3_nt
TRBV9,-,TRBJ2-1,-,13,CASRRMAYNEQFF,TGTGCCAGCCGGAGGATGGCTTACAATGAGCAGTTCTTC
TRBV7-9,TRBD1,TRBJ1-2,many,15,CASSLESGGDDGYTF,TGTGCCAGCAGCTTAGAGTCAGGGGGCGATGATGGCTACACCTTC
TRBV12-3/TRBV12-4,TRBD2,TRBJ2-3,few,15,CASSSPLAGGDTQYF,TGTGCCAGCAGTTCCCCCCTAGCGGGGGGGGATACGCAGTATTTT
TRBV20-1,-,TRBJ2-1,-,14,CSARVEGFYNEQFF,TGCAGTGCTAGAGTGGAAGGGTTCTACAATGAGCAGTTCTTC
TRBV4-1,-,TRBJ1-2,few,15,CASSQGDGGLYGYTF,TGCGCCAGCAGCCAAGGGGACGGGGGACTCTATGGCTACACCTTC
TRBV9,TRBD1,TRBJ2-6,few,20,CASSVKAGTGYVSGANVLTF,TGTGCCAGCAGCGTCAAAGCCGGGACAGGGTACGTCTCTGGGGCCAACGTCCTGACTTTC
TRBV7-9,TRBD2,TRBJ2-3,few,15,CASGTSSTFPGTQYF,TGTGCCAGCGGGACTAGCTCGACGTTCCCCGGTACGCAGTATTTT
TRBV7-8,-,TRBJ1-2,many,15,CASSLASWGARGYTF,TGTGCCAGCAGCTTAGCAAGTTGGGGGGCGCGGGGCTACACCTTC
TRBV4-1,-,TRBJ2-3,many,15,CASSQDRRRTDTQYF,TGCGCCAGCAGTCAAGATCGGCGTCGAACAGATACGCAGTATTTT
TRBV27,-,TRBJ2-3,-,14,CASSSGSYTDTQYF,TGTGCCAGCAGTTCTGGGTCTTACACAGATACGCAGTATTTT
TRBV28,-,TRBJ2-7,few,11,CASSFNHEQYF,TGTGCCAGCAGTTTTAACCACGAGCAGTACTTC
TRBV2,-,TRBJ1-1,few,10,CASPNTEAFF,TGTGCCAGCCCGAACACTGAAGCTTTCTTT
TRBV7-8,TRBD1,TRBJ1-1,few,14,CASSPGGVAVGAFF,TGTGCCAGCAGCCCAGGGGGGGTGGCCGTTGGAGCTTTCTTT
TRBV19,-,TRBJ2-1,few,14,CASSVHPSGNEQFF,TGTGCCAGTAGTGTCCACCCCTCAGGTAATGAGCAGTTCTTC
TRBV7-9,-,TRBJ1-1,-,14,CASSVARGVDEAFF,TGTGCCAGCAGCGTAGCCCGGGGCGTGGATGAAGCTTTCTTT
TRBV6-1,-,TRBJ1-5,-,15,CTSSEAMRLNQPQHF,TGTACCAGCAGTGAAGCAATGAGGCTAAATCAGCCCCAGCATTTT
TRBV2,-,TRBJ2-3,many,14,CASSDSASTDTQYF,TGTGCCAGCAGTGATTCAGCTAGCACAGATACGCAGTATTTT
TRBV7-9,TRBD1,TRBJ2-2,few,14,CASSPRGSPGELFF,TGTGCCAGCAGCCCCAGGGGGAGTCCCGGGGAGCTGTTTTTT
TRBV13,TRBD1,TRBJ1-2,-,19,CASSSAGGAVAEGSYGYTF,TGTGCCAGCAGCTCCGCAGGGGGGGCAGTTGCAGAAGGGTCCTATGGCTACACCTTC
TRBV3-1,-,TRBJ1-1,-,14,CASSQVRKNTEAFF,TGTGCCAGCAGCCAAGTTAGGAAGAACACTGAAGCTTTCTTT
TRBV7-9,TRBD1,TRBJ1-2,-,16,CASSLTGTDPNYGYTF,TGTGCCAGCAGTTTGACCGGGACAGATCCAAACTATGGCTACACCTTC
TRBV19,TRBD1,TRBJ2-7,-,13,CASRDRTSYEQYF,TGTGCCAGTAGGGACAGGACCTCCTACGAGCAGTACTTC
TRBV28,TRBD2,TRBJ2-3,once,20,CASSPSLWTSGGAYQDTQGF,TGTGCCAGCAGTCCTAGCCTTTGGACTAGCGGGGGGGCTTATCAAGATACGCAGGGTTTT
TRBV19,TRBD2,TRBJ2-2,few,13,CASRLAGPGELFF,TGTGCCAGTAGATTAGCGGGACCCGGGGAGCTGTTTTTT
TRBV9,TRBD1,TRBJ2-2,-,15,CASSVVGQGTGELFF,TGTGCCAGCAGCGTAGTAGGACAGGGTACCGGGGAGCTGTTTTTT
TRBV12-3/TRBV12-4,-,TRBJ1-1,many,14,CASSPLAPNTEAFF,TGTGCCAGCAGTCCCCTCGCGCCGAACACTGAAGCTTTCTTT
TRBV27,TRBD1,TRBJ1-1,-,16,CASSTLRDRANTEAFF,TGTGCCAGCAGTACGCTCCGGGACAGGGCGAACACTGAAGCTTTCTTT
TRBV27,-,TRBJ1-1,-,13,CASSLSIRDGAFF,TGTGCCAGCAGTTTATCTATCCGGGACGGAGCTTTCTTT
TRBV29-1,TRBD1,TRBJ2-7,-,15,CSVEGSTGEAYEQYF,TGCAGCGTTGAAGGCTCGACAGGGGAGGCCTACGAGCAGTACTTC
TRBV7-9,TRBD1,TRBJ1-2,few,16,CASSSGTELLNYGYTF,TGTGCCAGCAGCTCCGGGACAGAGCTACTTAACTATGGCTACACCTTC
TRBV27,-,TRBJ1-1,-,14,CASRSGGGQNWAFF,TGTGCCAGCCGATCTGGGGGGGGGCAAAACTGGGCTTTCTTT
TRBV7-8,-,TRBJ2-7,few,15,CASSLVQGTPHEQYF,TGTGCCAGCAGCTTAGTACAGGGGACTCCCCACGAGCAGTACTTC
TRBV13,TRBD1,TRBJ2-4,-,16,CASSYRQGRTKNIQYF,TGTGCCAGCAGCTACCGACAGGGGAGGACCAAAAACATTCAGTACTTC
TRBV6-2/TRBV6-3,-,TRBJ1-5,few,14,CASSIGGTRQPQHF,TGTGCCAGCTCCATTGGGGGGACGCGTCAGCCCCAGCATTTT
TRBV4-1,-,TRBJ2-3,many,13,CASSQDRPDTQYF,TGCGCCAGCAGCCAAGATAGGCCAGATACGCAGTATTTT
TRBV19,-,TRBJ1-5,few,14,CATFKGGSNQPQHF,TGTGCCACCTTCAAGGGGGGAAGCAATCAGCCCCAGCATTTT
TRBV7-9,TRBD1,TRBJ2-3,few,16,CASSVLDRGGTDTQYF,TGTGCCAGCAGCGTCCTGGACAGGGGGGGCACAGATACGCAGTATTTT
TRBV28,-,TRBJ2-2,-,16,CASSQARGTNTGELFF,TGTGCCAGCAGTCAAGCCAGGGGTACGAACACCGGGGAGCTGTTTTTT
TRBV20-1,-,TRBJ2-3,-,14,CSARDFTREDTQYF,TGCAGTGCTAGAGATTTTACCAGGGAAGATACGCAGTATTTT
TRBV6-1,TRBD1,TRBJ2-1,few,16,CASSQLDRGPYNEQFF,TGTGCCAGCAGTCAGTTGGACAGGGGGCCCTACAATGAGCAGTTCTTC
TRBV5-4,TRBD1,TRBJ2-2,-,17,CASSLGPGQAYTGELFF,TGTGCCAGCAGCTTGGGACCGGGACAGGCCTACACCGGGGAGCTGTTTTTT
TRBV7-9,-,TRBJ1-1,-,12,CASTTPVGQAFF,TGTGCCAGCACCACCCCGGTGGGTCAAGCTTTCTTT
TRBV7-3,-,TRBJ1-1,-,15,CASSLIRRQNTEAFF,TGTGCCAGCAGCTTAATAAGACGTCAGAACACTGAAGCTTTCTTT
TRBV4-3,-,TRBJ2-1,few,12,CASSQDYYEQFF,TGCGCCAGCAGCCAAGACTATTATGAGCAGTTCTTC
TRBV9,TRBD1,TRBJ2-3,-,18,CASSVGIWTGNRPDTQYF,TGTGCCAGCAGCGTAGGGATCTGGACAGGGAACCGGCCAGATACGCAGTATTTT
TRBV4-2,-,TRBJ1-2,-,14,CASKPGGAARGYTF,TGTGCCAGCAAGCCGGGAGGGGCCGCGCGGGGCTACACCTTC
TRBV6-5,-,TRBJ1-2,few,14,CASSYRTVFWGYTF,TGTGCCAGCAGTTACCGGACAGTTTTTTGGGGCTACACCTTC
TRBV5-6,-,TRBJ2-1,few,16,CASSFYTGTNYNEQFF,TGTGCCAGCAGCTTTTATACCGGGACAAACTACAATGAGCAGTTCTTC